This is a list of T cell receptor beta chains from one sample in a study of long-term antiretroviral therapy in people with HIV. This table comes from immunoSEQ multiplex PCR, and its TCRdb copy is limited to in-frame clones, with some not included. The data show 35,000 to 45,000 clones, with around nine tenths seen just once and 3.9% held by the top ten. The sample here was unsorted PBMCs, taken just before starting antiretroviral therapy. The receptors originated from a woman aged 18-29 years with HIV. Both conserved end residues are part of each CDR3. A D gene is named only where the DNA matches it firmly. A row's size may be missing; if present it is once, few, many or a size class.

v_gene	abundance	j_gene	d_gene	CDR3aa	CDR3nt
TRBV6-1	-	TRBJ1-1	-	CASSEGLGIVNTEAFF	TGTGCCAGCAGTGAAGGTTTGGGGATCGTGAACACTGAAGCTTTCTTT
TRBV19	-	TRBJ2-7	-	CASSPHGGETYEQYF	TGTGCCAGTAGTCCTCATGGTGGGGAAACCTACGAGCAGTACTTC
TRBV14	-	TRBJ2-1	-	CASSQDPASGFYNEQFF	TGTGCCAGCAGCCAAGATCCGGCCAGCGGGTTTTACAATGAGCAGTTCTTC
TRBV19	-	TRBJ2-3	TRBD2	CASRVTSGSGDTQYF	TGTGCCAGTAGGGTTACTAGCGGGAGTGGGGATACGCAGTATTTT
TRBV4-1	-	TRBJ2-3	-	CASSPSEELKYTQYF	TGCGCCAGCAGCCCCTCTGAGGAGCTAAAATATACGCAGTATTTT
TRBV27	-	TRBJ1-1	TRBD1	CASSLTSGTVNTEAFF	TGTGCCAGCAGTTTAACCTCCGGGACAGTGAACACTGAAGCTTTCTTT
TRBV6-1	-	TRBJ2-7	-	CASTSAASTYEQYF	TGTGCCAGCACCTCCGCCGCAAGTACCTACGAGCAGTACTTC
TRBV15	-	TRBJ2-3	-	CATSKTGGSTDTQYF	TGTGCCACCAGCAAGACAGGCGGTAGCACAGATACGCAGTATTTT
TRBV7-2	-	TRBJ1-3	TRBD1	CASSATGSSGNTIYF	TGTGCCAGCAGCGCGACAGGGAGCTCTGGAAACACCATATATTTT
TRBV19	-	TRBJ1-1	TRBD1	CASCPGTGSPMNTEAFF	TGTGCCAGTTGTCCCGGGACAGGGTCCCCAATGAACACTGAAGCTTTCTTT
TRBV5-6	-	TRBJ2-7	-	CASSLAGGEGQYF	TGTGCCAGCAGCTTGGCGGGGGGCGAGGGGCAGTACTTC
TRBV12-2	-	TRBJ2-1	-	CASRLSGQGSYNEQFF	TGTGCAAGTCGCTTAAGTGGACAGGGGAGCTACAATGAGCAGTTCTTC
TRBV28	-	TRBJ2-6	-	CASSTRLISGANVLTF	TGTGCCAGCAGTACCCGACTGATCTCTGGGGCCAACGTCCTGACTTTC
TRBV27	-	TRBJ2-7	-	CASRAAGIPYEQYF	TGTGCCAGCAGGGCTGCGGGGATCCCCTACGAGCAGTACTTC
TRBV6-1	-	TRBJ2-7	TRBD2	CASSEGTSGRKSYEQYF	TGTGCCAGCAGTGAAGGGACTAGCGGGAGGAAATCCTACGAGCAGTACTTC
TRBV5-5	-	TRBJ2-1	-	CASSSVQRDNEQFF	TGTGCCAGCAGCTCCGTTCAGCGCGACAATGAGCAGTTCTTC
TRBV4-3	-	TRBJ2-2	-	CASSQRDSGELFF	TGCGCCAGCAGCCAGCGGGACTCCGGGGAGCTGTTTTTT
TRBV5-1	-	TRBJ1-1	-	CASSLGSGRLTEAFF	TGCGCCAGCAGCTTGGGTTCAGGGAGACTTACTGAAGCTTTCTTT
TRBV25-1	-	TRBJ2-5	-	CASSDASLYQETQYF	TGTGCCAGCAGTGATGCAAGTCTTTACCAAGAGACCCAGTACTTC
TRBV7-7	once	TRBJ2-5	TRBD1	CASSLDRALGTQYF	TGTGCTAGCAGCTTAGACAGGGCTTTAGGGACCCAGTACTTC
TRBV12-5	-	TRBJ2-3	-	CASASVGTDTQYF	TGTGCTAGTGCCTCCGTGGGCACAGATACGCAGTATTTT
TRBV4-1	-	TRBJ1-1	-	CASSQRQDPVTEAFF	TGCGCCAGCAGCCAACGACAAGACCCTGTCACTGAAGCTTTCTTT
TRBV5-6	-	TRBJ2-5	TRBD1	CASSLDRGIQETQYF	TGTGCCAGCAGCTTGGACAGGGGGATACAAGAGACCCAGTACTTC
TRBV19	-	TRBJ1-2	TRBD1	CASTLTGRGYTF	TGTGCCAGTACCCTGACAGGGAGAGGCTACACCTTC
TRBV7-3	-	TRBJ1-1	-	CASSPQGNTEAFF	TGTGCCAGCAGCCCCCAGGGGAACACTGAAGCTTTCTTT
TRBV5-5	-	TRBJ2-5	TRBD2	CASSPPPGTSVQETQYF	TGTGCCAGCAGCCCCCCGCCCGGGACTAGCGTTCAAGAGACCCAGTACTTC
TRBV10-1	-	TRBJ2-1	-	CASRVSAEINNEQFF	TGCGCCAGCAGGGTCTCGGCGGAGATTAACAATGAGCAGTTCTTC